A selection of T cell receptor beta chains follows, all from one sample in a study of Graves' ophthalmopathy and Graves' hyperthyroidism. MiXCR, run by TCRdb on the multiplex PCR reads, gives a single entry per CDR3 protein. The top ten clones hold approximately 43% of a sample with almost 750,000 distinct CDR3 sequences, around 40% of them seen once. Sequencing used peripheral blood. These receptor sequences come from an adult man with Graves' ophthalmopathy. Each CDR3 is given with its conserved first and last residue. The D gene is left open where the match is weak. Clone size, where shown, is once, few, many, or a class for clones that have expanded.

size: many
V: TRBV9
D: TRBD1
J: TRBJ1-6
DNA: TGTGCCAGCAGTCCTGACAGGGGAGGTTCACCCCTCCACTTT
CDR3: CASSPDRGGSPLHF

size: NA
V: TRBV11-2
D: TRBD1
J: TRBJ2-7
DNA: TGTGCCAGCAGCTCGGCCGGGACAGGAGTATACGAGCAGTACTTC
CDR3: CASSSAGTGVYEQYF

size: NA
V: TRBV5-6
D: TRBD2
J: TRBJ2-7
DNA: TGTGCCAGCAGCTTCGGACTAGACTCCTGCGAGCAGTACTTC
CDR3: CASSFGLDSCEQYF

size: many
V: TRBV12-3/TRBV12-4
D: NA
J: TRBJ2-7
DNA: TGTGCCAGCAGTTTTCTCTACGAGCAGTACTTC
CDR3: CASSFLYEQYF

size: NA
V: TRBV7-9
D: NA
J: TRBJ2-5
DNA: TGTGCCAGCTCACCACGGGATGAGACCCAGTACTTC
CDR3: CASSPRDETQYF

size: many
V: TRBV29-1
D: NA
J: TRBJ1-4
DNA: TGCAGCGTTGTCTGTGGCAGGGGTTTGCTGTATGAAAAACTGTTTTTT
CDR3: CSVVCGRGLLYEKLFF

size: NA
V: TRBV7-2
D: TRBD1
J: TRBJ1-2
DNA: TGTGCCAGCAGCCAAGTCGGGACAGGGGATGGCTACACCTTC
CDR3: CASSQVGTGDGYTF

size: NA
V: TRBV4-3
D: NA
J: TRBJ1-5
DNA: TGCGCCAGCAGCCTCAAAGGGGCTTATAGCAATCAGCCCCAGCATTTT
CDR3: CASSLKGAYSNQPQHF

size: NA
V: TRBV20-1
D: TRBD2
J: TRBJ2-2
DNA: TGCAGTGCTAGAGGCGGGGGGTACAGCGGGGAGCTGTTTTTT
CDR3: CSARGGGYSGELFF

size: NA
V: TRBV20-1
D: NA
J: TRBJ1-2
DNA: TGCAGTGCTAGAGTCGCCAGTCAGCGTGGCTACACCTTC
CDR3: CSARVASQRGYTF

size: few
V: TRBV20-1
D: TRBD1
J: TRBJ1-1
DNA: TGCAGTGCGGTATCACCGGGACAGGGGCTGGGCACTGAAGCTTTCTTT
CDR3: CSAVSPGQGLGTEAFF

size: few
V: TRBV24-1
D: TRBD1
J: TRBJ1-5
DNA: TGTGCCAGCAGTTTAGAATGGACAGGGGGCAATCAGCCCCAGCATTTT
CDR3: CASSLEWTGGNQPQHF

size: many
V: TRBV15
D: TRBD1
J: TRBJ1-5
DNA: TGTGCCACCAGAGACGGGACAGGGGTTGCGAATAGCAATCAGCCCCAGCATTTT
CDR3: CATRDGTGVANSNQPQHF

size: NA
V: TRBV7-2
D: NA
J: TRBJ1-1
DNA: TGTGCCGGCAGGCGGTGGGGCAGGGGTGTTTCTGAAGCTTTCTTT
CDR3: CAGRRWGRGVSEAFF

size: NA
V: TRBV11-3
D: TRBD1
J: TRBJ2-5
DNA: TGTGCCAGCAGCGGACCCGGGACAGGGAAGACCCAGTACTTC
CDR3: CASSGPGTGKTQYF

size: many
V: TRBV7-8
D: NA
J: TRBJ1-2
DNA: TGTGCCAGCAGCTTAGCAGGGGTGGATGGCTACACCTTC
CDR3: CASSLAGVDGYTF

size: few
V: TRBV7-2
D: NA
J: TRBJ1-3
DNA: TGTGCCAGCAGCCAAGCGTACGCCTTCTCTGGGAACACCATATATTTT
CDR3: CASSQAYAFSGNTIYF

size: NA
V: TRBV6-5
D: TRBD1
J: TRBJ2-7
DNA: TGTGCCAGCAGTTCAAGTTCGACAGGGGATTACTACGAGCAGTACTTC
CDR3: CASSSSSTGDYYEQYF

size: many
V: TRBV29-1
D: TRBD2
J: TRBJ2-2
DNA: TGCAGCGTGGGACTATCGAACACCGGGGAGCTGTTTTTT
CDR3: CSVGLSNTGELFF

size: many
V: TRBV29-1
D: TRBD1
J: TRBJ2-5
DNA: TGCAGCGTTAACGGACAGGGTAGGACCCAGTACTTC
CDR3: CSVNGQGRTQYF

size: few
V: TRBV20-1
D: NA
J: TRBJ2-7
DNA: TGCAGTGCTAGAGAGGGAGAGCAGTACTTC
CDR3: CSAREGEQYF

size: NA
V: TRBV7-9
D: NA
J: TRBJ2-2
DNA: TGTGCCAGCAGCGGTAATCCGTTTAGCACCGGGGAGCTGTTTTTT
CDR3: CASSGNPFSTGELFF

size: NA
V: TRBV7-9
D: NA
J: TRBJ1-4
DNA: TGTGCCAGCAGCTTAGAAGGACCTAGTCGGGCAAGTGAAAAACTGTTTTTT
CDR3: CASSLEGPSRASEKLFF

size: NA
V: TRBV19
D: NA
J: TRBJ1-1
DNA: TGTGCCAGTAGTATACCAGGGGCTGAAGCTTTCTTT
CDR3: CASSIPGAEAFF

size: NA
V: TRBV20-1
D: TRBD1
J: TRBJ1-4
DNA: TGCAGTGCTAGTTCCCATCCGGGACAGGGTAATGAAAAACTGTTTTTT
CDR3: CSASSHPGQGNEKLFF

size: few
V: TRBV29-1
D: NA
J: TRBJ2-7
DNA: TGCAGCGTTGGGGGCTCTAGTAGAAACCTCACCTACGAGCAGTACTTC
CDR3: CSVGGSSRNLTYEQYF

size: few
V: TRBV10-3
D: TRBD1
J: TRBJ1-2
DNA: TGTGCCAGCAGTAGGACAGGGAATTCTGGCTACACCTTC
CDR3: CASSRTGNSGYTF

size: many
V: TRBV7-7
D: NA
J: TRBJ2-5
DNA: TGTGCTAGCAGCCGCCTTACGGCGAAGTACCAAGAGACCCAGTACTTC
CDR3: CASSRLTAKYQETQYF

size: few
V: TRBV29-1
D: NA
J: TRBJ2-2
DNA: TGCAGCGTTGATCGCGGAGCCGGGGAGCTGTTTTTT
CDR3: CSVDRGAGELFF

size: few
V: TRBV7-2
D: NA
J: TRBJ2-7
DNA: TGTGCCAGCAGCTCCTATCTGGGCGTCACGTCGAACACCTACGAGCAGTACTTC
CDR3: CASSSYLGVTSNTYEQYF

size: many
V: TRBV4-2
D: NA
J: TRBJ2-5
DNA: TGTGCCAGCAGCCCGTCGGTGGTGGAGACCCAGTACTTC
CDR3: CASSPSVVETQYF

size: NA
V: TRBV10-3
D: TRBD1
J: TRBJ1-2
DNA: TGCAGCGTTGCGGGACAGGGGATCTATGGCTACACCTTC
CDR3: CSVAGQGIYGYTF

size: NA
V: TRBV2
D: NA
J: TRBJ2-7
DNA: TGTGCCGAAATTAACCGGGACGGCGAGCAGTACTTC
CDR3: CAEINRDGEQYF

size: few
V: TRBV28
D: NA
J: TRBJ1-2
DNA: TGTGCCAGCAGTGCCGAGGGAGACGGAAACTATGGCTACACCTTC
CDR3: CASSAEGDGNYGYTF

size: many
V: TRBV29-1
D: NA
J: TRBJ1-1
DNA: TGCAGCGTTGAAGATCTCAGGGACTCTGAAGCTTTCTTT
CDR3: CSVEDLRDSEAFF

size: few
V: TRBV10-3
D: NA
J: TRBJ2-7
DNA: TGTGCCATCAGTGAGTTAACGGGCGTAAGCTACAATGAGCAGTACTTC
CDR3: CAISELTGVSYNEQYF

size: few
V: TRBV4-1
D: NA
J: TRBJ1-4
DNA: TGCGCCAGCAGCCAACAGGGGTCCCGCCCGGAAAAACTGTTTTTT
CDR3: CASSQQGSRPEKLFF

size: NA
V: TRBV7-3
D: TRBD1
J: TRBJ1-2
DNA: TGTGCCAGCAGCGACAGGGTTACGAGCTATGGCTACACCTTC
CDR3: CASSDRVTSYGYTF

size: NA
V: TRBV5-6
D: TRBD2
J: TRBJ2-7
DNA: TGTGCCAGCAGCCCGTGGACTAGCGTGATCAAGCAGTACTTC
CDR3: CASSPWTSVIKQYF

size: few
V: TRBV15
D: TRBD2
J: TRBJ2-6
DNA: TGTGCCACCAGGGCCGGGAGGTCTGGGGCCAACGTCCTGACTTTC
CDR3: CATRAGRSGANVLTF

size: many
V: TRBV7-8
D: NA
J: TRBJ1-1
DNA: TGTGCCAGCGGGGTAGGGGTAGTGAACACTGAAGCTTTCTTT
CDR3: CASGVGVVNTEAFF

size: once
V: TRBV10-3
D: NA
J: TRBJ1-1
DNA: TGTGCCACCGGGGACACCGAGAACACTGAAGCTTTCTTT
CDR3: CATGDTENTEAFF

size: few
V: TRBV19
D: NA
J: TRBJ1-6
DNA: TGTGCCAGTAGTCTCTCTTCCGGGCCACCATCACCCCTCCACTTT
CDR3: CASSLSSGPPSPLHF

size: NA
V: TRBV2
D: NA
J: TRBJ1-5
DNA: TGTGCCACCAGGGCGGTTCAACCCCAGCATTTT
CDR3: CATRAVQPQHF

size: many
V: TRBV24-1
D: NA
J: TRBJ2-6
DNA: TGTGCCACCAGTAGAACAGGGACTGGGGCCAACGTCCTGACTTTC
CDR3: CATSRTGTGANVLTF

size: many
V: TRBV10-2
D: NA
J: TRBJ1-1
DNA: TGCGCCAGCAGTGCAGCGAACACTGAAGCTTTCTTT
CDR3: CASSAANTEAFF

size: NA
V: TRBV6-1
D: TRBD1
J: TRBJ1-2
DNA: TGTGCCAGCAGAGAAATTACAGGGGACTATGGCTACACCTTC
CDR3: CASREITGDYGYTF